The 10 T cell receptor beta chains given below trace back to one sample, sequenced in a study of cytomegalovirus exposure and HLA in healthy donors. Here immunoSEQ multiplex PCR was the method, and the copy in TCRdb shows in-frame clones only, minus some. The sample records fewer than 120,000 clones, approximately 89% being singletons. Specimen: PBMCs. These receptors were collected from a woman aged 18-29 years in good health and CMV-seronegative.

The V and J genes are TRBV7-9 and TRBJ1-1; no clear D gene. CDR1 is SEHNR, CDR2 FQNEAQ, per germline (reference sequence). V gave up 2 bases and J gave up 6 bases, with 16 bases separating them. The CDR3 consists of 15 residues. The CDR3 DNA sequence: TGTGCCAGCAGCTTAACAAATCGAGGAGGATCTGAAGCTTTCTTT. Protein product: CASSLTNRGGSEAFF.

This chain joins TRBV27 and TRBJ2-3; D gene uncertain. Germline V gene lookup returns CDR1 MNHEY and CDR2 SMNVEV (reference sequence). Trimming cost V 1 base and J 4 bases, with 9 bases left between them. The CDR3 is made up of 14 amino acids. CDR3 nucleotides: TGTGCCAGCAGTTTATTGGTTACATCAGATACGCAGTATTTT. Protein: CASSLLVTSDTQYF.

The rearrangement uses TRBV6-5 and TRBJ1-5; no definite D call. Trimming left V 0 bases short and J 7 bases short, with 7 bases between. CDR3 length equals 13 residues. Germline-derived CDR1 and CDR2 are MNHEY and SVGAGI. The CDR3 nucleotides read TGTGCCAGCAGTTACTCGCGGATGCAGCCCCAGCATTTT. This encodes CASSYSRMQPQHF.

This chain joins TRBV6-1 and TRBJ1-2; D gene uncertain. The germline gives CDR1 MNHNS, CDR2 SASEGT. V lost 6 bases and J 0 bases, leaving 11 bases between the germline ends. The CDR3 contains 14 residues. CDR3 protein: CASRLTGSNYGYTF. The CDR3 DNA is TGTGCCAGCAGATTGACGGGATCTAACTATGGCTACACCTTC.

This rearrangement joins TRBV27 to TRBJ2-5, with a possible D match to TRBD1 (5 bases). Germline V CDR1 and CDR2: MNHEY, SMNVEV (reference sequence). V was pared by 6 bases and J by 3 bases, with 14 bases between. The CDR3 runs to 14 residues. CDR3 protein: CASRQLQGKETQYF. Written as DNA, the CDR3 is TGTGCCAGCAGACAGCTCCAGGGAAAAGAGACCCAGTACTTC.

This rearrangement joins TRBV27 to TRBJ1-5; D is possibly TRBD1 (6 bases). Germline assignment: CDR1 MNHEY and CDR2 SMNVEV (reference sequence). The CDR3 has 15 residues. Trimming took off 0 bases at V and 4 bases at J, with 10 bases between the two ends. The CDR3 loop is CASSLSQGVNQPQHF. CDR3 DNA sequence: TGTGCCAGCAGTTTATCACAGGGTGTTAATCAGCCCCAGCATTTT.

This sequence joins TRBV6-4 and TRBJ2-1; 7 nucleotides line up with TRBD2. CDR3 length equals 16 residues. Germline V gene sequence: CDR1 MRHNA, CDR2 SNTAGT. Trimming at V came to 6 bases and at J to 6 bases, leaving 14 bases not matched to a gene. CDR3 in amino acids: CASSPFPLGGGNEQFF. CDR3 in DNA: TGTGCCAGCAGCCCATTCCCCCTGGGGGGGGGCAATGAGCAGTTCTTC.

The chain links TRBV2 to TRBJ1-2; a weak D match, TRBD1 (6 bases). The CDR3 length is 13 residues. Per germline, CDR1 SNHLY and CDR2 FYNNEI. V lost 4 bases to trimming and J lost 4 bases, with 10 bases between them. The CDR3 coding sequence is TGTGCCAGCAGTGTACAGGGTGGCTATGGCTACACCTTC. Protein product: CASSVQGGYGYTF.

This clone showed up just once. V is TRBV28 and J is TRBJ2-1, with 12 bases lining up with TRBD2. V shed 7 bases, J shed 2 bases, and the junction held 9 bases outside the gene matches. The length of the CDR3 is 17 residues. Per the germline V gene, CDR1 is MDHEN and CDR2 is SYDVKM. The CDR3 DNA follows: TGTGCCAGCACCCTTAGGACTAGCGGGGCCGCCTACAATGAGCAGTTCTTC. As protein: CASTLRTSGAAYNEQFF.

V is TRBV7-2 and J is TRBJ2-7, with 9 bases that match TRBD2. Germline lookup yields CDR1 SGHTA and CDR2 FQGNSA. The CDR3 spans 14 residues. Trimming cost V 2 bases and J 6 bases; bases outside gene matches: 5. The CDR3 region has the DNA TGTGCCAGCAGCTTATTAGCGGGGGTAGTCGAGCAGTACTTC. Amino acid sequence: CASSLLAGVVEQYF. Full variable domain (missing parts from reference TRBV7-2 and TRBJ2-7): GAGVSQSPSNKVTEKGKDVELRCDPISGHTALYWYRQSLGQGLEFLIYFQGNSAPDKSGLPSDRFSAERTGGSVSTLTIQRTQQEDSAVYLCASSLLAGVVEQYFGPGTRLTVT.